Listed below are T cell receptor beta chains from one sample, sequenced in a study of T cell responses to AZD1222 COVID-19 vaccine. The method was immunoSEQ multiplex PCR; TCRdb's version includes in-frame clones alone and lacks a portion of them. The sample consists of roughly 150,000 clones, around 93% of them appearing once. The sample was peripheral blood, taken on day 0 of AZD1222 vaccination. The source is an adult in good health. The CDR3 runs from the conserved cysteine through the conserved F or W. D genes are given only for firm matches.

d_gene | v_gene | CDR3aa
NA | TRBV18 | CASSPSGGGQPQHF
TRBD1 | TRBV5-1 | CASSLAPTGGNYEQYF
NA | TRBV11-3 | CASSLRGLNQPQHF
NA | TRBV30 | CAWSLGGAEAFF
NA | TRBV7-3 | CASSQHLNTEAFF
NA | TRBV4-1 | CASSAGGSYNSPLHF
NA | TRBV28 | CASSSHNQPQHF
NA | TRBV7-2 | CASSLGVMGMNTEAFF
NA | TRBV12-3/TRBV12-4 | CASSLLRGHTIYF
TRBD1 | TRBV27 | CASSSTGGGAYEQYF
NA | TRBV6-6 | CASSYSRQSGSPLHF
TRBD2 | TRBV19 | CATGGGRGHEQFF
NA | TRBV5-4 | CASSDGQRGVGGYTF
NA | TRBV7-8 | CASSSGPLGGANVLTF
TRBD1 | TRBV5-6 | CASSLGQGDYF
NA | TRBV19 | CASSIEGGRQPQHF
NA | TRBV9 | CASSSGHGRDTEAFF
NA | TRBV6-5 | CASSWRMGNQPQHF
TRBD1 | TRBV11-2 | CASSLARGYEQYF
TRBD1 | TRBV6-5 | CASSYGTGVRYEQYF
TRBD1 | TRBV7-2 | CASSLVGTGEKLFF
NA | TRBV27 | CASTKVDDPYGYTF
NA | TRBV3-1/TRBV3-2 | CASSLTGGPDTQYF
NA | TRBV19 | CASTRLVISYNEQFF
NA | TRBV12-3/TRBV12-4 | CASSFTGSEQYF
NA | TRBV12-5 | CAGGILNTEAFF
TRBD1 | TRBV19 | CASSRIPGQGYEQYF
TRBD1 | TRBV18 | CASSRGQGAGQPQHF
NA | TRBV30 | CAWSRDRRARGYTF
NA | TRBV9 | CASSGTANEQYF
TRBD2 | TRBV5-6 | CASSPRLAYTGELFF
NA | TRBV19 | CASTDRQFNVVNTEAFF
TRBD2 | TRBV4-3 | CASSPGTSGPFEQETQYF
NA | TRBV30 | CAWSVDGTTYNEQFF
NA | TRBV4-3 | CASSQEWRLYQETQYF
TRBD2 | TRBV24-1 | CATSDLLPTSGSWPTGELFF
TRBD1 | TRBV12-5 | CASGSPRTGGSYGYTF
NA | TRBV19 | CASSIGFREPYEQYF
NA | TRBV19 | CASRPKGGAGEKLFF
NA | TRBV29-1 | CSVHRTALGEQYF
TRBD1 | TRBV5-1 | CASSRDSYNEQFF
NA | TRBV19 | CASSRDPLNTEAFF
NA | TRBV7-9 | CASSSDPPNTEAFF
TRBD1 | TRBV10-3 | CAIRADRGSNEKLFF
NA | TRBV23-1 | CASSPRLPGGEKLFF
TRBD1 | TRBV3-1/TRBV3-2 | CASSQPGTGVYEQYF
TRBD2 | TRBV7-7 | CASSPRGGAEETQYF
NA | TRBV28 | CASRLQIWGNTIYF
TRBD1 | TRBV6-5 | CASTQGQHQETQYF
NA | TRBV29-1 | CSVEATGELFF
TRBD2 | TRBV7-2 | CASSSGTRSYNEQFF
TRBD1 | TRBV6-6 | CASSYGDSYGYTF
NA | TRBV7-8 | CASSPTDFSGNTIYF
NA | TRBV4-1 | CASSQDLGGNTEAFF
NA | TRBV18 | CASSPSSLGGLGTEAFF
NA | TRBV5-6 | CASSLRRTNSPLHF
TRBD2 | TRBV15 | CATSGRLAGPDGELFF
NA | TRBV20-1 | CSASDRWPYEQYF